This TCR beta chain was observed in a study of immune evolution from preneoplasia to lung adenocarcinoma. In this sample, this clone turned up a few times. Between the mid-2010s and the late 2010s, patients underwent resection in Japan or China. H&E slides confirmed each diagnosis, reviewed by two pathologists independently. Repertoires were generated with immunoSEQ multiplex PCR, while TCRdb's copy carries only in-frame clones and drops some. The sample lists a few thousand clones, roughly 50% occurring once. From germline, CDR1 is SGHNT and CDR2 YENEEA. CDR3 length: 14 amino acids. The J segment lost 3 bases and the V segment lost 1 base, leaving 0 bases of the junction unmatched.

V is TRBV11-3 and J is TRBJ2-7, with 10 nucleotides matching TRBD1. This receptor was obtained from a person aged 50-59 years with lung adenocarcinoma. The sequenced sample was FFPE normal lung tissue adjacent to the tumor. CDR3 bases: TGTGCCAGCAGCTTAGGGACAGGGGGCTACGAGCAGTACTTC. It specifies CASSLGTGGYEQYF. Full variable domain (rest looked up from reference TRBV11-3 and TRBJ2-7): EAGVVQSPRYKIIEKKQPVAFWCNPISGHNTLYWYLQNLGQGPELLIRYENEEAVDDSQLPKDRFSAERLKGVDSTLKIQPAELGDSAVYLCASSLGTGGYEQYFGPGTRLTVT.